The rows below give T cell receptor beta chains drawn from one sample of a study of cytomegalovirus exposure and HLA in healthy donors. Clones were sequenced by immunoSEQ multiplex PCR, and TCRdb holds only the in-frame ones, with some missing. Of over 150,000 clones listed, around 80% were seen once; the top ten hold 9.5% to 15%. The specimen sequenced was PBMCs. The receptor source for this set is a man in his thirties or forties in good health and CMV-seropositive. The conserved cysteine and the conserved F or W are not part of the CDR3 here. Fields, in order: CDR3 protein, CDR3 length, J gene, V gene.

ASSQREGADYEQY,13,TRBJ2-7,TRBV11-3
ASSFRGSPYEQY,12,-,TRBV5-4
ASRRDRGSGTGELF,14,TRBJ2-2,TRBV5-1
ASDGGGCEQY,10,TRBJ2-7,TRBV28
ASSTDSSYNEQF,12,TRBJ2-1,TRBV6-5
ASSRLTSRTYNEQF,14,TRBJ2-1,TRBV4-2
ASSSTSGGLLDTQY,14,TRBJ2-3,TRBV5-4
ASSMLAGGLTDTQY,14,TRBJ2-3,TRBV19
ASGSYRGSTYEQY,13,TRBJ2-7,TRBV12-5
ASSPPLAGGEQF,12,TRBJ2-1,TRBV18
SVELTASQETQY,12,TRBJ2-5,TRBV29-1
ASSGGGNQPQH,11,TRBJ1-5,TRBV2
ASQISYEQY,9,TRBJ2-7,TRBV28
ASSLGLAGGSYEQY,14,TRBJ2-7,TRBV5-1
ASSFFGSTSYNEQF,14,TRBJ2-1,TRBV7-2
ATFMAGSGKREDGYT,15,TRBJ1-2,TRBV15
ASSPPPVVETQY,12,TRBJ2-5,TRBV7-2
ASSYSPWTDAYEQY,14,TRBJ2-7,TRBV6-5
SARQRANTGELF,12,TRBJ2-2,TRBV29-1
ASSSGRNYGYT,11,TRBJ1-2,TRBV7-2
ASSPLTENYGYT,12,TRBJ1-2,TRBV7-9
ASSPPGLAGLNEQF,14,TRBJ2-1,TRBV7-2
ASSLWGRGNYGYT,13,TRBJ1-2,TRBV27
SVEDFTGLARGHNEQF,16,TRBJ2-1,TRBV29-1
ASSPSQDRQETQY,13,TRBJ2-5,TRBV18
ASSGRGGYT,9,TRBJ1-2,TRBV28
AISGTSGKPGEQF,13,TRBJ2-1,TRBV10-3
ASSPWSASGNTIY,13,TRBJ1-3,TRBV7-9
ASSVGTSGRYGTDTQY,16,TRBJ2-3,TRBV9
ASSLGLAAITDTQY,14,TRBJ2-3,TRBV11-2
ASSLLDPDTQY,11,TRBJ2-3,TRBV5-8
ASSQDNSGSTDTQY,14,TRBJ2-3,TRBV4-2
ASREGGSNYGYT,12,TRBJ1-2,TRBV7-9
ASTEGTVGEKLF,12,TRBJ1-4,TRBV25-1
ASSQDLAGETQY,12,TRBJ2-5,TRBV4-2
ASSVEPSGTGELF,13,TRBJ2-2,TRBV9
ASRGGVSPSGEQY,13,TRBJ2-7,TRBV28
ASSSSGNEKLF,11,TRBJ1-4,TRBV5-4
ASSSGQNQETQY,12,TRBJ2-5,TRBV13
ASSPDRDGRGYT,12,TRBJ1-2,TRBV6-4
ASSLGTGPPYEQY,13,TRBJ2-7,TRBV18
ASSRRDGTGELF,12,TRBJ2-2,TRBV19